The rows below give T cell receptor beta chains drawn from one sample of a study of CXCR3-negative and CXCR3-positive naive CD8 T cells. TCRdb reanalyzed the 5' RACE reads, giving one entry per CDR3 protein sequence and no DNA. The table for this sample gives 70,000 to 95,000 distinct CDR3 sequences. What was sequenced was naive CXCR3- CD8+ T cells from blood. The receptors were gathered from a human donor in good health. Some clones in this sample may be carry-over from other donors' samples. Both conserved end residues are part of each CDR3.

>TRBV7-9|TRBJ1-4
CASSLINEKLFF
>TRBV20-1|TRBJ2-1
CSASEGGQYNEQFF
>TRBV29-1|TRBJ2-7
CSAGTYYEQYF
>TRBV7-9|TRBJ2-2
CASSPENTGELFF
>TRBV3-1|TRBJ2-7
CASSPLGGESSYEQYF
>TRBV6-5|TRBJ2-5
CASSYSPGQGMETQYF
>TRBV29-1|TRBJ2-7
CSVDGLAGASRYEQYF
>TRBV29-1|TRBJ2-4
CSVEVWGQSIAKNIQYF
>TRBV10-1|TRBJ2-7
CASSDYTGTGGYEQYF
>TRBV29-1|TRBJ2-7
CSVERRGGSSYEQYF
>TRBV28|TRBJ2-1
CASSLLASSSYNEQFF
>TRBV29-1|TRBJ1-1
CSVEAPGIIDTEAFF
>TRBV14|TRBJ2-1
CASSPGTSGRAEEQFF
>TRBV7-7|TRBJ2-5
CASRGTDRETQYF
>TRBV7-9|TRBJ2-1
CASSLDLAGAAEQFF
>TRBV28|TRBJ2-2
CASSFFGLNTGELFF
>TRBV7-9|TRBJ2-1
CASSLTSPRLRQGDNEQFF
>TRBV7-6|TRBJ2-3
CASSPTRDTDTQYF
>TRBV20-1|TRBJ2-1
CSAKVAVAALSYNEQFF